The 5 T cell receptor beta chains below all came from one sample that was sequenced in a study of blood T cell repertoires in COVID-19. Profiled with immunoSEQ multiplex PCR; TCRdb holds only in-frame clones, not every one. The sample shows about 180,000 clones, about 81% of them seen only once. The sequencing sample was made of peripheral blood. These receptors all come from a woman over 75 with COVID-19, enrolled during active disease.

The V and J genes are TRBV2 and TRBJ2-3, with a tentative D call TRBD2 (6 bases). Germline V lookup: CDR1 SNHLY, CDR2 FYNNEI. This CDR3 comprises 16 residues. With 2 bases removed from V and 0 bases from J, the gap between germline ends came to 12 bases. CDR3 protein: CASSEILALSTDTQYF. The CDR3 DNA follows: TGTGCCAGCAGTGAAATCCTAGCGTTAAGCACAGATACGCAGTATTTT.

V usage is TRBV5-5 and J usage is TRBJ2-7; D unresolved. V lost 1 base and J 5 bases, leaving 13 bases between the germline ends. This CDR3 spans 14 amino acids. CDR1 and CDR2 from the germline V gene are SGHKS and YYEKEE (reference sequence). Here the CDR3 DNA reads TGTGCCAGCAGCTTGTCTGGGCCCTTGAACGAGCAGTACTTC. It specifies CASSLSGPLNEQYF.

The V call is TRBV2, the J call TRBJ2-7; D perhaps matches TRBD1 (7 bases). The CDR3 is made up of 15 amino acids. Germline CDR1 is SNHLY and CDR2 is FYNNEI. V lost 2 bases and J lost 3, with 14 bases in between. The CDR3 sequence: CASSELAGQSYEQYF. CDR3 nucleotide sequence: TGTGCCAGCAGTGAACTCGCGGGACAGAGCTACGAGCAGTACTTC.

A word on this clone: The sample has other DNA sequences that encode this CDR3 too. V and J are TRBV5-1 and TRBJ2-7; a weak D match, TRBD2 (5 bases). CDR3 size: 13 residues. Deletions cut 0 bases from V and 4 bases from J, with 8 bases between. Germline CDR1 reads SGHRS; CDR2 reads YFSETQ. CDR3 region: CASSLASGYEQYF. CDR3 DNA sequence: TGCGCCAGCAGCTTGGCCTCGGGGTACGAGCAGTACTTC.

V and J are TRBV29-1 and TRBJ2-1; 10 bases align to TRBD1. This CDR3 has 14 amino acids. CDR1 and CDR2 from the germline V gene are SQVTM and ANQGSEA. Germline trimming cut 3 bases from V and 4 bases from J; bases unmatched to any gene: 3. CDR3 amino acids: CSVDGTGVYNEQFF. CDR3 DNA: TGCAGCGTTGACGGGACAGGGGTGTACAATGAGCAGTTCTTC.